This T cell receptor (beta chain) was identified in a study of T cells in Graves' hyperthyroidism and ophthalmopathy. Overall study: Blood was drawn when the patient was first diagnosed and still untreated.

This clonotype was observed many times. Antigen unknown. RNA transcripts yielded amplified TCR beta CDR3 regions. RT-PCR in the first round (using the HTBI primer set) targeted the TCR CDR3. TCRdb analysed the multiplex PCR reads with MiXCR anew, one entry per CDR3 protein. The top ten hold around 17% of the sample, which has a few hundred thousand distinct CDR3 sequences, roughly 14% seen once. Researchers defined stable Graves' hyperthyroidism as no ophthalmopathy progression within 18 months. An approximately 10 ml volume of fresh peripheral blood provided the PBMCs. Study findings and constraints: Before onset, by a median of about seven months, the model predicted ophthalmopathy.

The sequence came from a woman aged 18 to 35 with Graves' hyperthyroidism. The sample consisted of blood.

The CDR3 nucleotides read TGTGCCTGGAGTCGGAGAATCGATTCACCCCTCCACTTT. It is translated as CAWSRRIDSPLHF. V gene TRBV30 combines with J gene TRBJ1-6; D gene uncertain. V was cut by 2 bases and J by 8 bases, with 10 bases left in between. CDR1 is GTSNPN, CDR2 SVGIG, per germline (reference sequence). CDR3 length equals 13 residues.